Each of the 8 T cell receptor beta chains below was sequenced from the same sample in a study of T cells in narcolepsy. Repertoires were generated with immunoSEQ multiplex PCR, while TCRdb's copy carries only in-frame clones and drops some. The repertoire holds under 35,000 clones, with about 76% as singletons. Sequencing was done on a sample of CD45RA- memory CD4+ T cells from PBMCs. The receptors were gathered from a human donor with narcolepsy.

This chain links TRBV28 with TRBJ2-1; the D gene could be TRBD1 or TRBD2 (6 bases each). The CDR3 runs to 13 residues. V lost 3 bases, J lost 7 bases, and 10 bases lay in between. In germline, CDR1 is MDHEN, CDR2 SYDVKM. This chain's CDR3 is CASSFQGRNEQFF. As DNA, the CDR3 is TGTGCCAGCAGTTTTCAGGGGAGGAATGAGCAGTTCTTC.

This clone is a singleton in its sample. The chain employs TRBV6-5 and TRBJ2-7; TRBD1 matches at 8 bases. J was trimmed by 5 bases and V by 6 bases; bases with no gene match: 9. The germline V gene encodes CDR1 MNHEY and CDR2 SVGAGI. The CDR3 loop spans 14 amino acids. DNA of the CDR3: TGTGCCAGCAGGAAGGACAGGGTTTTAAACGAGCAGTACTTC. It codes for CASRKDRVLNEQYF.

The CDR3 loop is CASKGGTGELFF. The CDR3 DNA sequence: TGTGCCAGTAAAGGAGGTACCGGGGAGCTGTTTTTT. This chain links TRBV19 with TRBJ2-2; D may be TRBD2 (5 bases). In germline, CDR1 is LNHDA, CDR2 SQIVND (reference sequence). The CDR3 is made up of 12 amino acids. The V end lost 7 bases, the J end lost 5 bases, and 8 bases lay between the germline ends.

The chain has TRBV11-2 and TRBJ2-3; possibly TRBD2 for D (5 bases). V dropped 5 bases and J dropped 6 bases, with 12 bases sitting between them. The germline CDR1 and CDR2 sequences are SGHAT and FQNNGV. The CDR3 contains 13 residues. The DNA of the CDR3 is TGTGCCAGCAGCCTAGCTGTCCGGGATACGCAGTATTTT. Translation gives CASSLAVRDTQYF.

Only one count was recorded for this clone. The CDR3 region is CATSRVQPPYGAFF. CDR3 sequence (DNA): TGTGCCACCAGCAGAGTTCAGCCCCCGTACGGAGCTTTCTTT. The chain recombines TRBV15 with TRBJ1-1, with D uncertain. This CDR3 spans 14 amino acids. CDR1 and CDR2 from the germline V gene are LNHNV and YYDKDF (reference sequence). Trimming removed 1 base from V and 10 bases from J, with 16 bases in between.

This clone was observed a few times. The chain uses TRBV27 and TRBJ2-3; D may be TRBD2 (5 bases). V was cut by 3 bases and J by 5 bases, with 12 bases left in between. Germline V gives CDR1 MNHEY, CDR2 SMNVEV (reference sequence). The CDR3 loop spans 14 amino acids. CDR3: CASSLRVGGDTQYF. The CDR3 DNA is TGTGCCAGCAGTTTGCGGGTCGGTGGAGATACGCAGTATTTT.

The CDR3 region has the DNA TGTGCCAGTACCGGGACAGCACTAGCCAAAAACATTCAGTACTTC. This sequence encodes CASTGTALAKNIQYF. J is TRBJ2-4 and V is TRBV19, with 7 positions matching TRBD1. CDR1 and CDR2 (germline): LNHDA, SQIVND (reference sequence). V lost 7 bases, J lost 0 bases, and 6 bases stayed unmatched. The CDR3 loop spans 15 amino acids.

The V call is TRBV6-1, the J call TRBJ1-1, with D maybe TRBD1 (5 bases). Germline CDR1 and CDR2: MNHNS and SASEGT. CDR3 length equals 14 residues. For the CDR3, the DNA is TGTGCGGGCGGGGCGGCGGCCCCGAACACTGAAGCTTTCTTT. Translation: CAGGAAAPNTEAFF.